The 19 T cell receptor beta chains in this list originate from one sample, sequenced in a study of blood T cells in healthy people across ages. Through a sample-barcoded 5' primer and a J-beta primer mix, a second PCR was run for roughly 6 to 11 cycles. TCRdb processed the 5' RACE reads anew with MiXCR; each CDR3 protein has one entry. Among 1.5 million to 2 million distinct CDR3 sequences listed, about 35% were seen once. The sample comprised blood. These receptors were collected from a woman aged 25 to 45 in good health.

The J gene is TRBJ1-1, the V gene TRBV12-3 or TRBV12-4; no firm D call. The CDR3 loop spans 13 amino acids. Deletions cut 2 bases from V and 7 bases from J, with 11 bases between. The DNA for the CDR3 is TGTGCCAGCAGTTTAATATTGACGGATGAAGCTTTCTTT. This encodes CASSLILTDEAFF.

V gene TRBV3-1 combines with J gene TRBJ2-3, with D perhaps TRBD1 (5 bases). CDR1 and CDR2 (germline): LGHDT, YNNKEL (reference sequence). Deletions cut 1 base from V and 5 bases from J, with 16 bases between. This CDR3 contains 16 residues. This chain's CDR3 is CASSQVVTGPQDTQYF. The CDR3 DNA sequence: TGTGCCAGCAGCCAAGTTGTAACAGGACCACAAGATACGCAGTATTTT.

This clonotype was observed a handful of times. The V and J genes are TRBV14 and TRBJ2-1; 8 bases map to TRBD2. The CDR3 loop spans 16 amino acids. From germline, CDR1 is SGHDN and CDR2 FVKESK. Trimming cost V 4 bases and J 7 bases; bases outside gene matches: 12. The CDR3 region has the DNA TGTGCCAGCAGCCGGAGAATAGCGGGGTCGGGTAATGAGCAGTTCTTC. It codes for CASSRRIAGSGNEQFF.

On this clonotype: This may come from a read error, since a much larger clone is one base off. The chain uses TRBV11-2 and TRBJ2-4, with D unresolved. The J call could be wrong; TRBJ2-7 is a better fit for the DNA end. CDR1 SGHAT and CDR2 FQNNGV come from the germline V gene. The CDR3 is made up of 13 amino acids. CDR3 bases: TGTGCCAGCAGGGTAGGGAATTCCCACGAGCAGTACTTC. Translated: CASRVGNSHEQYF.

The table lists this clonotype with a few counts. This chain links TRBV20-1 with TRBJ1-6; 9 nucleotides match TRBD1. Germline V gene sequence: CDR1 DFQATT, CDR2 SNEGSKA (reference sequence). The CDR3 loop spans 14 amino acids. Trimming cost V 6 bases and J 13 bases; bases outside gene matches: 13. The CDR3 sequence is CSAETGQGAFPLHF. The CDR3 nucleotides read TGCAGTGCGGAAACGGGACAGGGAGCTTTTCCCCTCCACTTT.

The sample holds a few counts of this clonotype. The chain couples TRBV5-1 to TRBJ2-3; D ambiguous. The CDR3 totals 15 residues. V was pared by 0 bases and J by 3 bases, with 11 bases between. Germline V gene sequence: CDR1 SGHRS, CDR2 YFSETQ. In DNA, the CDR3 is TGCGCCAGCAGCTTGGAGGCAGAATTTACAGATACGCAGTATTTT. It is translated as CASSLEAEFTDTQYF.

The gene calls are TRBV13 and TRBJ2-1; D is unresolved. The germline gives CDR1 PRHDT, CDR2 FYEKMQ (reference sequence). The CDR3 length is 14 residues. Trimming removed 3 bases at V and 4 bases at J, with 10 bases between. The CDR3 is CASSFYAPYNEQFF. The CDR3 DNA is TGTGCCAGCAGCTTTTATGCTCCGTACAATGAGCAGTTCTTC.

The V and J genes are TRBV7-6 and TRBJ1-6; 7 bases fit TRBD1. Germline CDR1 and CDR2: SGHVS and FNYEAQ. J was trimmed by 12 bases and V by 0 bases; bases with no gene match: 17. The CDR3 runs 18 residues. CDR3: CASSLAEKGASSNVPLHF. DNA for the CDR3: TGTGCCAGCAGCTTAGCGGAGAAGGGGGCCTCCTCTAACGTACCCCTCCACTTT. Looking up the rest from reference TRBV7-6 and TRBJ1-6 gives the full variable domain: GAGVSQSPRYKVTKRGQDVALRCDPISGHVSLYWYRQALGQGPEFLTYFNYEAQQDKSGLPNDRFSAERPEGSISTLTIQRTEQRDSAMYRCASSLAEKGASSNVPLHFGNGTRLTVT.

This chain joins TRBV18 and TRBJ2-3, with D perhaps TRBD1 or TRBD2 (5 bases each). The germline V gene has CDR1 KGHSH and CDR2 LQKENI. This CDR3 region has 12 residues. V was cut by 3 bases and J by 13 bases, with 14 bases left in between. CDR3 DNA sequence: TGTGCCAGCTCACCGGGGGTCCCCAATAAGTATTTT. It translates to CASSPGVPNKYF.

On this clonotype itself: The junction departs from germline at one end; a sequencing error may be responsible. The gene calls are TRBV6-1 and TRBJ2-1; D uncertain. The CDR3 covers 11 residues. Per germline, CDR1 MNHNS and CDR2 SASEGT. CDR3 nucleotide sequence: TGTGCCAACAGTGGTATTATTGGGCAGTTCTTC. It encodes CANSGIIGQFF.

This clonotype was detected only a few times. The V and J genes are TRBV7-9 and TRBJ2-1; 11 bases map to TRBD1. CDR1 and CDR2 from the germline V gene are SEHNR and FQNEAQ (reference sequence). J was trimmed by 13 bases and V by 5 bases; bases with no gene match: 7. The CDR3 contains 13 residues. The DNA for the CDR3 is TGTGCCAGCAGCCGGGCGGGACAGGGGGTTCAGTTCTTC. This translates into CASSRAGQGVQFF.

In this sample, this clonotype turned up a few times. The V call is TRBV20-1, the J call TRBJ2-5, with D maybe TRBD1 (6 bases). The CDR3 is 15 amino acids. Germline assignment: CDR1 DFQATT and CDR2 SNEGSKA (reference sequence). Trimming shortened V by 6 bases and J by 7 bases, and 24 bases separated the two germline ends. CDR3 in DNA: TGCAGTGCCAGCCCCAGGGGTTCGGCCTTGGGGACCCAGTACTTC. This encodes CSASPRGSALGTQYF.

Concerning this clonotype: An end of the junction does not agree with germline; a read error may underlie this. This chain joins TRBV27 and TRBJ1-4; 9 bases are shared with TRBD1. Germline CDR1 and CDR2: MNHEY and SMNVEV (reference sequence). The CDR3 has 15 amino acids. This chain's CDR3 is CASSSGTGGIEKRFF. In DNA form, the CDR3 reads TGTGCCAGCAGCTCAGGAACAGGGGGCATTGAAAAACGGTTTTTT.

This clonotype was seen more than once but under ten times. This chain's CDR3 is CASSWALTGYGYTF. CDR3 nucleotides: TGTGCCAGCAGCTGGGCTCTCACAGGCTATGGCTACACCTTC. The rearrangement uses TRBV12-3 or TRBV12-4 and TRBJ1-2, with a weak D call TRBD1 (5 bases). This CDR3 region has 14 residues. The germline V and J ends were trimmed by 6 bases and 4 bases, with 15 bases remaining between them.

This clonotype came up a few times. The CDR3 is CASSVYGSPDTQYF. The CDR3 coding sequence is TGTGCCAGCAGCGTATACGGGTCCCCAGATACGCAGTATTTT. V and J are TRBV9 and TRBJ2-3; unclear D gene. V was cut by 1 base and J by 4 bases, with 10 bases left in between. Germline values: CDR1 SGDLS, CDR2 YYNGEE. This CDR3 is built from 14 residues.

Note on this clonotype: A read error may explain this, as a much larger clone is one base away. Likely a read error: the CDR3 ends without its conserved phenylalanine or tryptophan. The rearrangement uses TRBV10-3 and TRBJ2-3, with 12 bases matching TRBD2. Germline assignment: CDR1 ENHRY and CDR2 SYGVKD. V lost 7 bases and J lost 2; bases outside the gene matches: 4. This CDR3 is 15 amino acids long. CDR3 sequence (DNA): TGTGCCATCACCTCTAGCGGGGGGGCCACAGATACGCAGTATTGT. Amino acids: CAITSSGGATDTQYC.

This clonotype occurred a few times. The rearrangement joins TRBV6-2 or TRBV6-3 to TRBJ2-1, with 13 nucleotides matching TRBD2. The J segment lost 6 bases and the V segment lost 3 bases, leaving 8 bases of the junction unmatched. The CDR3 totals 17 residues. Germline lookup yields CDR1 MNHEY and CDR2 SVGEGT. The CDR3 protein is CASSYGTSGAKRNEQFF. In nucleotides, the CDR3 is TGTGCCAGCAGTTATGGGACTAGCGGGGCAAAGCGCAATGAGCAGTTCTTC.

The CDR3 nucleotides read TGCAGCGTAAACTGGGGGAATTGGGATACGCAGTATTTT. Its protein product is CSVNWGNWDTQYF. The genes are TRBV29-1 and TRBJ2-3; the D gene could be TRBD1 or TRBD2 (5 bases each). The CDR3 is 13 residues long. Germline V gene sequence: CDR1 SQVTM, CDR2 ANQGSEA. With 6 bases removed from V and 6 bases from J, the gap between germline ends came to 16 bases.

The CDR3 DNA is TGCGCCAGCAGCTTGGGTCATACTTTGGTAGCGGGGGGCCTGGATACGCAGTATTTT. It codes for CASSLGHTLVAGGLDTQYF. V usage is TRBV5-1 and J usage is TRBJ2-3; 10 nucleotides align to TRBD2. This CDR3 is built from 19 residues. J was trimmed by 6 bases and V by 0 bases; bases with no gene match: 16. CDR1 SGHRS and CDR2 YFSETQ come from the germline V gene.